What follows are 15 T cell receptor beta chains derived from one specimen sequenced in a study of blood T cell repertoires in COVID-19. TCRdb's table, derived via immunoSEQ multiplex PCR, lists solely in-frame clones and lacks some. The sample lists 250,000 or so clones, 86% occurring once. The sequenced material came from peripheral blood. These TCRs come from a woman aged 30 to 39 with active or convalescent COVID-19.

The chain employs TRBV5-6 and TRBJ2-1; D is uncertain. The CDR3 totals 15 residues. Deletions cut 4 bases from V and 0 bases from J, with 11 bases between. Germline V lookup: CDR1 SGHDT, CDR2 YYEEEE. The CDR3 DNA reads TGTGCCAGCAGCCTGGGCCTAGTCTCCTACAATGAGCAGTTCTTC. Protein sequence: CASSLGLVSYNEQFF.

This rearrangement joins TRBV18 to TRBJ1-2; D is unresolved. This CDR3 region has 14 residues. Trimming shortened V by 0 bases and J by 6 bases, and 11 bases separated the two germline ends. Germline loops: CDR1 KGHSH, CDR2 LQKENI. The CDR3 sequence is CASSPPSTLDGYTF. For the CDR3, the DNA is TGTGCCAGCTCACCACCGTCGACTTTGGATGGCTACACCTTC. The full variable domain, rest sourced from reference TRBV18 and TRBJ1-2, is NAGVMQNPRHLVRRRGQEARLRCSPMKGHSHVYWYRQLPEEGLKFMVYLQKENIIDESGMPKERFSAEFPKEGPSILRIQQVVRGDSAAYFCASSPPSTLDGYTFGSGTRLTVV.

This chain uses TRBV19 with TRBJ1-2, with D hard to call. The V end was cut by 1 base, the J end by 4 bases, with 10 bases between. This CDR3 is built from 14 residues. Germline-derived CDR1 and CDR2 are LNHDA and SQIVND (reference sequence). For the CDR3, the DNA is TGTGCCAGTAGTATAGGTGACTTTACCTATGGCTACACCTTC. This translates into CASSIGDFTYGYTF.

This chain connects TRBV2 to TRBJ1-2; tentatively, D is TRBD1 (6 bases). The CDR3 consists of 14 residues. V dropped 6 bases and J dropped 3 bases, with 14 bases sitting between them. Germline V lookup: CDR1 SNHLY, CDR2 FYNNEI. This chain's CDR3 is CASSEQGSYYGYTF. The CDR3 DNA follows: TGTGCCAGCAGCGAACAGGGAAGTTACTATGGCTACACCTTC.

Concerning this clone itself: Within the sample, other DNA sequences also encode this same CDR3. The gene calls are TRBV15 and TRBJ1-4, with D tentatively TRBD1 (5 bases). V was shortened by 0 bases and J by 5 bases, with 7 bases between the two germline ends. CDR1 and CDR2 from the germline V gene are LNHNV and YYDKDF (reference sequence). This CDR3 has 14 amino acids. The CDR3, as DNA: TGTGCCACCAGCAGAGACGGGGGGAATGAAAAACTGTTTTTT. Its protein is CATSRDGGNEKLFF.

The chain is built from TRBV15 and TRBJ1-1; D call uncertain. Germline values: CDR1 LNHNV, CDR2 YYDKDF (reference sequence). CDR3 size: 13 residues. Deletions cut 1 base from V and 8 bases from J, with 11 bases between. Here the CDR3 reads CATSRGGQTEAFF. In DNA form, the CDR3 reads TGTGCCACCAGCAGAGGAGGGCAGACCGAAGCTTTCTTT.

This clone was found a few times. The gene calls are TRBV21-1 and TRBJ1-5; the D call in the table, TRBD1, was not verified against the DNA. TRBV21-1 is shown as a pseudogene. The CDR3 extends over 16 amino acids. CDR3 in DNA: TGTGCCAGCGGCCCACAGGGGCAGGATAGCAATCAGCCCCAGCATTTT. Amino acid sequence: CASGPQGQDSNQPQHF.

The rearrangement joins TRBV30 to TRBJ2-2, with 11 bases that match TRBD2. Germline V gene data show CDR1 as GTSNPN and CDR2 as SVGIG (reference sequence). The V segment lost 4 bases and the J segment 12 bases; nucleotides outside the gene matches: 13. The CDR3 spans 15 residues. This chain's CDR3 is CAWTGTSGLLRKLFF. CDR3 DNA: TGTGCCTGGACCGGGACTAGCGGCCTACTCAGGAAGCTGTTTTTT.

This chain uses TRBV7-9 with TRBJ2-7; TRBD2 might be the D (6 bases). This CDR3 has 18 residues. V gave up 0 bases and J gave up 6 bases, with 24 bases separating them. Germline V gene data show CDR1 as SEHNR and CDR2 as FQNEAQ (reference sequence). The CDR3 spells CASSLALRDGGALSEQYF. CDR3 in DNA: TGTGCCAGCAGCTTAGCTCTAAGGGACGGAGGGGCCTTAAGCGAGCAGTACTTC.

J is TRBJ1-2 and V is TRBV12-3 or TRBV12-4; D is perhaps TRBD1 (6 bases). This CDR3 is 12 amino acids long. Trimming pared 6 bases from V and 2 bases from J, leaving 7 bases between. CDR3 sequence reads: CASRDRNYGYTF. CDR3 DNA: TGTGCCAGCAGGGACAGAAACTATGGCTACACCTTC.

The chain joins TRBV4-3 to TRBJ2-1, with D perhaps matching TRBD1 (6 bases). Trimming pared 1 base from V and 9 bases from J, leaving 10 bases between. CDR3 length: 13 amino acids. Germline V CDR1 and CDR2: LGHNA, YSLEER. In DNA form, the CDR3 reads TGCGCCAGCAGCCAAGCAGGGGTTCCTGAGCAGTTCTTC. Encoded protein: CASSQAGVPEQFF.

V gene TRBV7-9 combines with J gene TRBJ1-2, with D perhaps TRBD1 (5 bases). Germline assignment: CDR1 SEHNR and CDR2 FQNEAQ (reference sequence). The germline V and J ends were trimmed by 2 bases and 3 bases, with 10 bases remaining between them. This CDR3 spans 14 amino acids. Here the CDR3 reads CASSLSGGYYGYTF. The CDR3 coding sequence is TGTGCCAGCAGCTTAAGCGGGGGATACTATGGCTACACCTTC.

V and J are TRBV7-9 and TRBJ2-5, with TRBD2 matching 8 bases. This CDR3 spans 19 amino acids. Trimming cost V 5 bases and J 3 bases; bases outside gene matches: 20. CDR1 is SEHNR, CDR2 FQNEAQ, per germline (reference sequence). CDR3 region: CASSKLLLAGGSKKETQYF. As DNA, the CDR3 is TGTGCCAGCAGCAAACTTCTATTGGCGGGGGGCTCAAAGAAAGAGACCCAGTACTTC.

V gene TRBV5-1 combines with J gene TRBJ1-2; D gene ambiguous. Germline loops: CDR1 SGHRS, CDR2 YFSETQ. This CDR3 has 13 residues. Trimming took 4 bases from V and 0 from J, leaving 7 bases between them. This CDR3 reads CASSPTPNYGYTF. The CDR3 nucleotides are TGCGCCAGCAGCCCCACACCTAACTATGGCTACACCTTC.

CDR3 nucleotide sequence: TGTGCCAGCAGTTTACAGGGGGCTGGTAACTATGGCTACACCTTC. Translated, it gives CASSLQGAGNYGYTF. The genes are TRBV27 and TRBJ1-2; 8 bases map to TRBD1. Germline V CDR1 and CDR2: MNHEY, SMNVEV (reference sequence). V gave up 2 bases and J gave up 1 base; unmatched junction bases: 3. CDR3 size: 15 residues.